This TCR beta chain derives from a study of TIL therapy for anti-PD-1-resistant metastatic lung cancer. Study overall: Half of patients were current or former smokers. Overall study results and limits: Patients were highly selected, enriched for treatment-naive, never-smoker and oncogene-addicted cases.

This clone came up a few times. Antigen specificity is unknown. Sequencing used immunoSEQ v3. TCRdb keeps only in-frame clones here, not all; method: immunoSEQ multiplex PCR. The sample has some 26,000 clones; approximately 57% are singletons. The CDR3 has 17 amino acids. Per germline, CDR1 MNHEY and CDR2 SMNVEV (reference sequence). V was shortened by 4 bases and J by 6 bases, with 25 bases between the two germline ends. As to time point: pre-treatment sample, taken before nivolumab and TIL therapy. Tumor tissue came from excised metastases, mostly pleural nodules or supraclavicular lymph nodes. Enrollment ran from late 2017 to early 2020.

V and J are TRBV27 and TRBJ2-7; perhaps TRBD2 as D (7 bases). The sequences come from tumor tissue, collected at baseline. This TCR was sampled from a woman between 30 and 80 years old with non-small cell lung cancer. The CDR3 coding sequence is TGTGCCAGCAGTTCCGTAAGGGGGGGGCTCATTAGGGGCGAGCAGTACTTC. Encoded protein: CASSSVRGGLIRGEQYF.